This entry describes one T cell receptor beta chain. This clone's antigen is unknown. Nothing much larger sits one base from this clone, and base qualities are not available. Using the deep immunoSEQ assay, TCR CDR3 regions were amplified from genomic DNA by multiplex PCR. Genomic DNA extracted from each cell subset was distributed evenly over all wells of several immunoSEQ 96-well plates, and each plate served as one replicate. For sorted subsets, each replicate PCR was loaded with approximately 190 ng genomic DNA, equivalent to 25,000 to 35,000 T cell genomes. The purified libraries were quantified using a Qubit 3.0 fluorometer, sized with a Bioanalyzer 2100, and then quantified again using the KAPA Library Quantification kit. Every immunoSEQ 96-well plate was sequenced on a dedicated single-read 150-cycle Illumina NextSeq 550 flow cell. In the authors' own workflow: Because only junctional sequences without quality scores were contained in the immunoSEQ output, filtering matching that applied to full-length reads could not be performed. Sequences were annotated with PyIR, a Python wrapper for IgBLAST v1.9, using IMGT germline references to assign V/J genes and CDR3. Reads were removed for weak V/J assignments (E-value above 1e-6), missing CDR3, stop codons, out-of-frame junctions, or ambiguous translated residues. V3J clonotypes were defined as sequences sharing an identical inferred V gene, J gene, and CDR3 amino acid sequence. Percentage overlap between repertoires was calculated by dividing the number of shared unique clonotypes by the size of the smaller repertoire. Three approaches were used to assess repertoire richness: RTK rarefaction, the Chao1 estimator, and Recon v2.1 estimates of unobserved clonotypes. Generation probabilities for all TCRbeta clonotypes obtained by the gDNA method from a handful of donors were computed using OLGA. The clones in this table, taken by TCRdb from immuneACCESS, are in-frame only. Not every clone is retained; where verified, under half of the shortfall comes from an unresolved V gene, and the cause of the rest is unknown. That table furnishes V, J and clone size, whereas the DNA furnished D and trimming. For this sample the table gives 600,000 to 750,000 clones, of which around 91% were detected only once. 34% of the sample is taken by the ten largest.

The donors were healthy, HIV-negative adults with no recently reported acute infections or vaccinations. Only Caucasian adults living in Nashville, Tennessee, USA were represented among the donors. CD8 memory samples were composed of magnetically selected CD45RO+ cells combined with CCR7-negative CD45RA+ effector memory (TemRA) cells. Blood was collected by leukapheresis, and PBMCs were isolated by Ficoll-Histopaque density gradient centrifugation and then cryopreserved in liquid nitrogen vapor phase. Analytical flow cytometry was used to check the purity and quantity of each magnetically sorted T cell population. Genomic DNA was isolated from every sorted fraction and measured by UV absorbance on a Nanodrop 2000c. These data come from a study of shared clonotypes between healthy human individuals (TCRdb year 2020). For the study in its entirety: Three men and a couple of women, aged 18 to 49 years, made up the cohort. To increase sequencing depth and limit assay-specific biases, TCR repertoire library preparation and sequencing were carried out by different laboratories using diverse techniques. For each donor, three plates each were used for CD4 naive and CD4 memory, two plates were used for CD8 naive, and one plate was used for CD8 memory. Blood TCR repertoires of about 5 healthy adults were deeply sequenced to estimate repertoire size and the extent of clonotype sharing between individuals. Per donor, leukapheresis produced somewhere between about 0.94 and 8.9 billion PBMCs.

Broad study findings and their caveats: Sampling was limited to blood, and TCR repertoires in tissue likely differ from TCR repertoires in blood. Sharing across a handful of donors was observed for 5% to 6.5% of naive CD4, over 3% of naive CD8, roughly 2.4% of memory CD4, and roughly 0.4% of memory CD8 clonotypes. Naive subsets generally had larger estimated clonotype richness than memory subsets. Because the study included a small number of donors, the genetic and exposure-history diversity represented was limited. Clonotypes shared by all four sorted-subset donors showed higher generation probabilities than non-shared clonotypes. Even with the large sequencing depth, rarefaction of the sorted-subset datasets indicated that sequencing was incomplete. Pairwise subsampling led to the expectation that sequencing depth would affect the degree of clonotype sharing among donors.

V and J lose 7 bases and 4 bases, and a span of 14 bases separates them. CDR1 SGDLS and CDR2 YYNGEE are derived from the germline V gene. The CDR3 runs 13 amino acids, cysteine and phenylalanine included. Just CDR3 DNA is preserved here, 39 bases in frame from base 1. What was sequenced was memory CD8+ T cells from PBMCs. The sample's cell subset or site, from its label and the paper: CD45RO+ cells pooled with CCR7-negative TemRA cells. This TCR came from a man younger than 35 in good health. Some clones in this sample may be carry-over from other donors' samples. The rearranged segments are TRBV9 and TRBJ1-1; no D gene can be assigned with confidence. In nucleotides, the sequence is TGTGCCAGCTCCCTGTGGTTGGGCACTGAAGCTTTCTTT. The translation is CASSLWLGTEAFF.